This T cell receptor (beta chain) was captured by sequencing in a study of blood T cell repertoires in COVID-19. Looking at the study overall: Samples of COVID-19 (acute and convalescent) were obtained from the United States, Italy and Spain. T cells, B-cell-depleted T cells, or PBMCs supplied cDNA or gDNA.

Authors' processing steps: Estimation of nucleated cell counts was performed using reference gene primer amplification. Clones were sequenced by immunoSEQ multiplex PCR, and TCRdb holds only the in-frame ones, with some missing. For V, J and clone size, that table is used; D and trimming come from the DNA. This table holds 200,000 to 250,000 clones, about 88% found once. This CDR3 has 17 amino acids. V was pared by 6 bases and J by 3 bases, with 13 bases of the junction left unmatched. Germline loops: CDR1 MDHEN, CDR2 SYDVKM. This sequence was found in a woman in her fifties or sixties with acute or convalescent COVID-19. Sequenced material: peripheral blood. The chain couples TRBV28 to TRBJ1-3; 8 nucleotides align to TRBD1. CDR3 in amino acids: CASSSNLQGARGNTIYF. The CDR3 DNA is TGTGCCAGCAGCTCCAATCTCCAGGGGGCGCGTGGAAACACCATATATTTT.